This TCR beta chain derives from a study of cytomegalovirus exposure and HLA in healthy donors. Both 60 Vbeta primers and 13 Jbeta primers went into the PCR. Repertoires were generated with immunoSEQ multiplex PCR, while TCRdb's copy carries only in-frame clones and drops some. Here the sample spans more than 85,000 clones, approximately 82% being singletons. About this clone itself: The antigen is not known.

General observations from the study: Later analysis identified a missense DCLRE1C variant that was linked to TCR beta V- and J-gene trimming. Most TCR sequences proved rare, with some public TCRs found in many donors. TRBV6-2, TRBV6-3 and some other V segments were excluded as indistinguishable. Association of roughly 18,000 TCR beta sequences with HLA alleles was found at 0.05 false discovery rate in a later analysis.

Between the trimmed V and J ends, which lost 1 base and 7 bases, there was a span of 5 bases. Germline CDR1 SGHVS, CDR2 FNYEAQ. CDR3 size: 12 residues. Sequenced material: PBMCs. The chain recombines TRBV7-6 with TRBJ2-1, with D possibly matching TRBD1 (5 bases). The TCR sequence derives from a man aged 30 to 39 in good health and CMV-seropositive. The CDR3 DNA reads as TGTGCCAGCAGCTTAGGGACAAATGAGCAGTTCTTC. It is translated as CASSLGTNEQFF.